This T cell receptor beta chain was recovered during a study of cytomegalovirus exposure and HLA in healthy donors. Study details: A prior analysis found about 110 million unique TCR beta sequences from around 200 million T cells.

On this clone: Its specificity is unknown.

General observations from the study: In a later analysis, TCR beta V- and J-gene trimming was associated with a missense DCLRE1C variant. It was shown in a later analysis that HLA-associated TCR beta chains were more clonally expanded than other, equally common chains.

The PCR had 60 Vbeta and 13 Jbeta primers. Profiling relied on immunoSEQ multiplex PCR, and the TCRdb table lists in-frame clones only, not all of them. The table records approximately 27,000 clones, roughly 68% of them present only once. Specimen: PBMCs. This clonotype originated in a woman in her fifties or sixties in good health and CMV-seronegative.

The CDR3: CASSVGGTGNYGYTF. The CDR3 bases are TGTGCCAGCAGTGTCGGAGGGACAGGGAACTATGGCTACACCTTC. The chain employs TRBV6-4 and TRBJ1-2; the match to TRBD1 covers 9 bases. This CDR3 region has 15 residues. The V gene's germline CDR1 is MRHNA and CDR2 SNTAGT. V shed 4 bases, J shed 2 bases, and the junction held 5 bases outside the gene matches.